This TCR beta chain was observed in a study of blood T cell repertoires in COVID-19. Study-level background: The United States, Italy and Spain were the sources of the acute and convalescent COVID-19 samples. The analysed material was cDNA or gDNA that came from T cells, B-cell-depleted T cells, or PBMCs.

Using immunoSEQ multiplex PCR, the repertoire was profiled, and TCRdb retains in-frame clones only, with some absent. The data show about 160,000 clones, 85% seen once. Germline CDR1 is SGHDN and CDR2 is FVKESK. CDR3 length equals 13 residues. The V and J ends lost 0 bases and 6 bases respectively, with 6 bases between them. This clone showed up just a few times. The source is a man between 35 and 55 years old with acute or convalescent COVID-19. The gene calls are TRBV14 and TRBJ1-5; D not resolved. Source material: peripheral blood. In nucleotides, the CDR3 is TGTGCCAGCAGCCAAGATGCGTTTCAGCCCCAGCATTTT. It yields the protein CASSQDAFQPQHF.